The rows below give T cell receptor beta chains drawn from one sample of a study of T cells in Graves' hyperthyroidism and ophthalmopathy. Via MiXCR, TCRdb re-called the multiplex PCR reads, giving one row per CDR3 protein. Here the sample spans 300,000 to 400,000 distinct CDR3 sequences, about a fifth being singletons. Source material: blood. The source is a man younger than 30 with Graves' ophthalmopathy. Each CDR3 is given with its conserved first and last residue. D genes are given only for firm matches. Expanded clones get a size class; other rows say once, few or many, or leave the size out.

J,size,V,D,length,CDR3,DNA
TRBJ2-5,-,TRBV3-1,TRBD2,18,CASSQVIPGLAGFETQYF,TGTGCCAGCAGCCAAGTCATTCCGGGACTAGCGGGGTTTGAGACCCAGTACTTC
TRBJ2-1,many,TRBV20-1,-,15,CSAPTGGVGYNEQFF,TGCAGTGCCCCCACAGGAGGGGTAGGCTACAATGAGCAGTTCTTC
TRBJ2-7,many,TRBV2,-,11,CASSGLNEQYF,TGTGCCAGCAGTGGACTTAACGAGCAGTACTTC
TRBJ2-2,many,TRBV28,TRBD2,15,CASSSGGASTGELFF,TGTGCCAGCAGTTCCGGGGGGGCGAGCACCGGGGAGCTGTTTTTT
TRBJ2-7,many,TRBV19,-,15,CASSPRGSGSYEQYF,TGTGCCAGTTCGCCCAGGGGCTCAGGGTCCTACGAGCAGTACTTC
TRBJ2-7,many,TRBV11-2,TRBD1,16,CASSSTYRGLNSEQYF,TGTGCCAGCAGCTCCACTTACAGGGGGTTAAATTCCGAGCAGTACTTC
TRBJ1-2,many,TRBV6-1,-,13,CASSDPGGYGYTF,TGTGCCAGCAGTGACCCAGGTGGCTATGGCTACACCTTC
TRBJ2-7,few,TRBV7-9,-,15,CASSFFPPDSYEQYF,TGTGCCAGCAGCTTTTTCCCTCCCGACTCCTACGAGCAGTACTTC
TRBJ2-1,many,TRBV28,-,15,CASREGVSSYNEQFF,TGTGCCAGCAGGGAGGGCGTTAGCTCCTACAATGAGCAGTTCTTC
TRBJ2-6,-,TRBV2,-,15,CASSAGATGANVLTF,TGTGCCAGCAGTGCCGGGGCAACAGGGGCCAACGTCCTGACTTTC
TRBJ2-2,-,TRBV7-3,TRBD1,16,CANSLNDRERTGELFF,TGTGCCAACAGCTTGAACGACAGGGAAAGGACCGGGGAGCTGTTTTTT
TRBJ2-1,-,TRBV7-9,-,15,CASSPPRQDPNEQFF,TGTGCCAGCAGCCCCCCGAGACAGGACCCCAATGAGCAGTTCTTC
TRBJ2-1,-,TRBV7-9,TRBD2,22,CASSLGSGHPTGTSGGRGEQFF,TGTGCCAGCAGCTTAGGTTCCGGACACCCGACCGGGACTAGCGGGGGGCGGGGTGAGCAGTTCTTC
TRBJ1-2,few,TRBV20-1,TRBD1,15,CSADDRGRTNYGYTF,TGCAGTGCCGACGACAGGGGACGAACTAACTATGGCTACACCTTC
TRBJ2-7,many,TRBV20-1,-,14,CSAPLPTPGGEQYF,TGCAGTGCTCCGTTACCGACACCAGGAGGAGAGCAGTACTTC
TRBJ1-4,few,TRBV12-3/TRBV12-4,TRBD1,16,CASSLTQTGGGEKLFF,TGTGCCAGCAGTTTAACCCAGACAGGGGGGGGTGAAAAACTGTTTTTT
TRBJ2-1,once,TRBV20-1,TRBD1,15,CSATRDRGTYNEQFF,TGCAGTGCTACGCGGGACAGGGGTACCTACAATGAGCAGTTCTTC
TRBJ2-1,-,TRBV5-1,TRBD1,15,CASSPGTGELNEQFF,TGCGCCAGCAGCCCGGGGACAGGGGAATTGAATGAGCAGTTCTTC
TRBJ2-5,many,TRBV3-1,-,17,CASSQGPPLAFQETQYF,TGTGCCAGCAGCCAAGGTCCCCCTCTAGCGTTCCAAGAGACCCAGTACTTC
TRBJ1-6,-,TRBV19,-,17,CASRNVKVDPEYSPLHF,TGTGCCAGTAGAAATGTTAAGGTTGACCCTGAATATTCACCCCTCCACTTT
TRBJ2-7,-,TRBV20-1,-,13,CSAEPLDRYEQYF,TGCAGTGCTGAGCCGCTAGATAGATACGAGCAGTACTTC
TRBJ1-5,-,TRBV5-6,TRBD1,16,CASSLRSDRLNQPQHF,TGTGCCAGCAGCTTGAGGTCGGACAGGTTAAATCAGCCCCAGCATTTT
TRBJ2-7,many,TRBV6-1,TRBD1,14,CASSDRQGRDEQYF,TGTGCCAGCAGCGATCGACAGGGGCGCGACGAGCAGTACTTC
TRBJ1-2,many,TRBV6-5,-,13,CASSYRSLRGYTF,TGTGCCAGCAGTTACCGGTCCCTCCGGGGCTACACCTTC
TRBJ1-2,many,TRBV12-3/TRBV12-4,TRBD1,15,CASSWETGTPYGYTF,TGTGCCAGCAGTTGGGAGACAGGGACCCCGTATGGCTACACCTTC
TRBJ1-2,-,TRBV7-9,-,13,CASSLPARGGYTF,TGTGCCAGCAGCTTACCGGCGAGAGGGGGCTACACCTTC
TRBJ2-1,-,TRBV5-6,-,15,CASSLLQGSYNEQFF,TGTGCCAGCAGCTTGTTGCAGGGTTCCTACAATGAGCAGTTCTTC
TRBJ2-1,many,TRBV9,-,13,CASSARPYNEQFF,TGTGCCAGCAGCGCACGTCCATACAATGAGCAGTTCTTC
TRBJ1-2,many,TRBV27,-,13,CASSLGVNYGYTF,TGTGCCAGCAGTTTGGGGGTTAACTATGGCTACACCTTC
TRBJ1-6,-,TRBV10-1,-,13,CASRDNYNSPLHF,TGCGCCAGCCGGGACAACTATAATTCACCCCTCCACTTT
TRBJ1-2,few,TRBV6-2/TRBV6-3,-,15,CASSYTRSGRYGYTF,TGTGCCAGCAGTTACACCCGGTCTGGGAGATATGGCTACACCTTC
TRBJ1-6,few,TRBV5-5,-,15,CASSLGPGTNSPLHF,TGTGCCAGCAGCTTGGGTCCAGGCACAAATTCACCCCTCCACTTT
TRBJ2-7,many,TRBV24-1,-,13,CATSDLNTYEQYF,TGTGCCACCAGTGATTTAAATACCTACGAGCAGTACTTC
TRBJ2-7,-,TRBV14,-,16,CASSQDRAVVPGEQYF,TGTGCCAGCAGCCAAGATCGGGCGGTGGTGCCGGGGGAGCAGTACTTC
TRBJ2-3,few,TRBV7-2,-,17,CASSLAPLLAGTDTQYF,TGTGCCAGCAGCTTAGCGCCTCTACTAGCCGGCACAGATACGCAGTATTTT
TRBJ1-1,many,TRBV18,-,14,CASSPQGRDTEAFF,TGTGCCAGCTCACCACAGGGGAGGGACACTGAAGCTTTCTTT
TRBJ2-7,many,TRBV5-1,-,14,CASSLGTGFHEQYF,TGCGCCAGCAGCCTAGGGACGGGCTTCCACGAGCAGTACTTC
TRBJ2-7,-,TRBV24-1,TRBD2,18,CATSDFLAGKSSYNEQYF,TGTGCCACCAGTGATTTTCTAGCGGGGAAGAGCTCCTACAATGAGCAGTACTTC
TRBJ1-1,many,TRBV28,-,12,CASSTHGPEAFF,TGTGCCAGCAGTACTCACGGCCCTGAAGCTTTCTTT
TRBJ2-1,many,TRBV6-1,-,15,CASSYWGESYNEQFF,TGTGCCAGCAGCTACTGGGGGGAGTCCTACAATGAGCAGTTCTTC
TRBJ1-6,-,TRBV27,-,14,CASSFQGSNSPLHF,TGTGCCAGCAGTTTTCAGGGGAGTAATTCACCCCTCCACTTT
TRBJ2-7,many,TRBV28,-,14,CASSLGPEGYEQYF,TGTGCCAGCAGTCTGGGACCGGAGGGCTACGAGCAGTACTTC
TRBJ2-2,few,TRBV6-4,TRBD1,14,CASGPGQGHGELFF,TGTGCCAGCGGACCGGGACAGGGACACGGGGAGCTGTTTTTT
TRBJ2-7,-,TRBV28,TRBD2,15,CASSALAGGWSEQYF,TGTGCCAGCAGTGCCTTAGCGGGAGGATGGTCCGAGCAGTACTTC
TRBJ1-3,few,TRBV20-1,-,15,CSARFRGSGRNTIYF,TGCAGTGCTAGGTTTCGGGGTTCAGGGAGAAACACCATATATTTT
TRBJ2-7,-,TRBV6-4,TRBD2,16,CASATSGLRWSYEQYF,TGTGCCAGCGCTACTAGCGGCTTGAGGTGGTCCTACGAGCAGTACTTC
TRBJ2-2,-,TRBV7-3,TRBD1,17,CASSLAGQQGATGELFF,TGTGCCAGCAGCTTAGCGGGCCAACAGGGGGCCACCGGGGAGCTGTTTTTT
TRBJ1-1,many,TRBV7-3,-,13,CASSHGGISEAFF,TGTGCCAGCAGCCACGGGGGGATCTCTGAAGCTTTCTTT